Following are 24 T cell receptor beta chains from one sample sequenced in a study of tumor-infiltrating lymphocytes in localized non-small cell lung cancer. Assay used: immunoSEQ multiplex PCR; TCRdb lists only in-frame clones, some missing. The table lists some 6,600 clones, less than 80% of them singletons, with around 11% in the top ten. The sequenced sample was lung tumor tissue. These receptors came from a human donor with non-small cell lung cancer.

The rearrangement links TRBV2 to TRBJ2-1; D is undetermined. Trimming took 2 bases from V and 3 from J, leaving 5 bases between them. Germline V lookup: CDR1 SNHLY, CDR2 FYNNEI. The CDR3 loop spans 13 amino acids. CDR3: CASSEYVYNEQFF. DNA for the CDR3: TGTGCCAGCAGTGAATACGTCTACAATGAGCAGTTCTTC. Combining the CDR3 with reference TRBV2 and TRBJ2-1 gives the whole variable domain EPEVTQTPSHQVTQMGQEVILRCVPISNHLYFYWYRQILGQKVEFLVSFYNNEISEKSEIFDDQFSVERPDGSNFTLKIRSTKLEDSAMYFCASSEYVYNEQFFGPGTRLTVL.

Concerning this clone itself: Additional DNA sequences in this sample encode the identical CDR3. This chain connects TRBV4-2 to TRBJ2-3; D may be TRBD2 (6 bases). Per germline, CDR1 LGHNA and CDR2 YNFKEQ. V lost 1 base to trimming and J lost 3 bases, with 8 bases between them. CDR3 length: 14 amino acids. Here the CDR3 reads CASSQAGVTDTQYF. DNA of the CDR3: TGTGCCAGCAGCCAAGCGGGGGTTACAGATACGCAGTATTTT.

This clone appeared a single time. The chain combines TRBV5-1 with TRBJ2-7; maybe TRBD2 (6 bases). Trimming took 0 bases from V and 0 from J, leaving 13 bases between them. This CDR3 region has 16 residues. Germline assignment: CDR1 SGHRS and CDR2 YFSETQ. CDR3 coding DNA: TGCGCCAGCAGCTTGGGGGGGGAAATACGCTCCTACGAGCAGTACTTC. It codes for CASSLGGEIRSYEQYF.

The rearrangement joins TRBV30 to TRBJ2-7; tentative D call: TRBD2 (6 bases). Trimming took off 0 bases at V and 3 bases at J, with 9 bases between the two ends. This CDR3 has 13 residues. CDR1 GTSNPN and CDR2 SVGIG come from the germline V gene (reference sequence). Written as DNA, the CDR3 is TGTGCCTGGAGTGTTGGGGGAGGCTACGAGCAGTACTTC. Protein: CAWSVGGGYEQYF.

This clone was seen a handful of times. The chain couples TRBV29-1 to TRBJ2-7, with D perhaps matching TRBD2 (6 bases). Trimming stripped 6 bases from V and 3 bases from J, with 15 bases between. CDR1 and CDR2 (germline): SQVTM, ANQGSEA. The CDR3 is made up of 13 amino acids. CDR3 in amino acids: CSVKGGRGYEQYF. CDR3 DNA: TGCAGCGTCAAAGGAGGGAGAGGCTACGAGCAGTACTTC.

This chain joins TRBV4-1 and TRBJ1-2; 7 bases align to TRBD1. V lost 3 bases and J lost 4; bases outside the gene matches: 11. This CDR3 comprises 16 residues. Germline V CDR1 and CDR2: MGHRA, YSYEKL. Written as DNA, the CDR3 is TGCGCCAGCAGCCAGGCATACAGGGGTAGAGCCTATGGCTACACCTTC. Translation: CASSQAYRGRAYGYTF.

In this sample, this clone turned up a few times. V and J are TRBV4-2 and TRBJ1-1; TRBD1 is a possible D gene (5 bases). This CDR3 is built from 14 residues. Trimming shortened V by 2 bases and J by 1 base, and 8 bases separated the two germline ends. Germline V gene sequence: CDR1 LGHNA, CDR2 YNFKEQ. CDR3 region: CASSQTTGNTEAFF. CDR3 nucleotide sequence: TGTGCCAGCAGCCAAACTACAGGGAACACTGAAGCTTTCTTT.

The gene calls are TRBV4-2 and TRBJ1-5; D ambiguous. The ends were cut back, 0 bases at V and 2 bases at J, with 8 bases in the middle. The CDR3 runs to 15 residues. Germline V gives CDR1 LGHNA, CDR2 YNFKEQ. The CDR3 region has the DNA TGTGCCAGCAGCCAAGAGGGCTTCGGCAATCAGCCCCAGCATTTT. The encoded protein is CASSQEGFGNQPQHF.

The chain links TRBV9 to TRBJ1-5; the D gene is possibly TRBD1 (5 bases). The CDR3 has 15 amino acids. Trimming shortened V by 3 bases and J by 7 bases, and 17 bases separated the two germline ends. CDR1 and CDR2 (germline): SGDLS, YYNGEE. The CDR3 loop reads CASSEGTGTNQPQHF. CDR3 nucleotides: TGTGCCAGCAGCGAGGGTACAGGTACAAACCAGCCCCAGCATTTT.

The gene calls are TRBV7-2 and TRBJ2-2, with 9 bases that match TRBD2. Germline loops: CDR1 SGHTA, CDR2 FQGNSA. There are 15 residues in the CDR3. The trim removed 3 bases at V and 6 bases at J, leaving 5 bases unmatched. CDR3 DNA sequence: TGTGCCAGCAGCTTCGTAGCGGGGGTGGCCGGGGAGCTGTTTTTT. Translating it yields CASSFVAGVAGELFF.

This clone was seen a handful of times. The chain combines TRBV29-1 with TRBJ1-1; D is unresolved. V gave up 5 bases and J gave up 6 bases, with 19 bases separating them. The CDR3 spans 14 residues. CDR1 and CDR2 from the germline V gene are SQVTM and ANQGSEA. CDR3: CSVRGVIVTSEAFF. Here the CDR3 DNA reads TGCAGCGTTCGGGGAGTTATAGTAACTTCTGAAGCTTTCTTT.

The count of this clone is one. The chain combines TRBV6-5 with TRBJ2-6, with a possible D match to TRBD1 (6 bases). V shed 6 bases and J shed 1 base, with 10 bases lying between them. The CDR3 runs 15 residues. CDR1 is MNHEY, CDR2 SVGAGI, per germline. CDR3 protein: CASSYRVSGANVLTF. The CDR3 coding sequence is TGTGCCAGCAGCTACAGGGTTTCTGGGGCCAACGTCCTGACTTTC.

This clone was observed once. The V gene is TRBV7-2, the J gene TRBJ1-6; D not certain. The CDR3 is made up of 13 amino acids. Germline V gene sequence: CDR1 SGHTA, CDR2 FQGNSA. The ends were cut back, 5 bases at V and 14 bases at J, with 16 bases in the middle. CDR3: CASSPYQFKALHF. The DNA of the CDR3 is TGTGCCAGCAGCCCGTATCAGTTTAAGGCCCTCCACTTT.

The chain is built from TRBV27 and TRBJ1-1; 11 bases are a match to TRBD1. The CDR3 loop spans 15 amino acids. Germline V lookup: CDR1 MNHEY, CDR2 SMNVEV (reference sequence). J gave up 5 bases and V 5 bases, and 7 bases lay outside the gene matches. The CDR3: CASSPGTGGGTEAFF. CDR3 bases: TGTGCCAGCAGTCCGGGGACAGGGGGGGGAACTGAAGCTTTCTTT.

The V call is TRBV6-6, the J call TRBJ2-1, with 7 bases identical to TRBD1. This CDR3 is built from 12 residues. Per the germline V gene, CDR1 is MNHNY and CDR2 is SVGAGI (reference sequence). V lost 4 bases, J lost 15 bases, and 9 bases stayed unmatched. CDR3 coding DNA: TGTGCCAGCAGTTCCGCCCGGGGACAGAGGTTCTTC. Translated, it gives CASSSARGQRFF.

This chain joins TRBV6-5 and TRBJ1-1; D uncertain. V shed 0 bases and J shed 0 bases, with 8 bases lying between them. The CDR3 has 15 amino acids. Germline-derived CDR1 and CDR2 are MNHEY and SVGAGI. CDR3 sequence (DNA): TGTGCCAGCAGTTACTCCCAAACCATGAACACTGAAGCTTTCTTT. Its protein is CASSYSQTMNTEAFF.

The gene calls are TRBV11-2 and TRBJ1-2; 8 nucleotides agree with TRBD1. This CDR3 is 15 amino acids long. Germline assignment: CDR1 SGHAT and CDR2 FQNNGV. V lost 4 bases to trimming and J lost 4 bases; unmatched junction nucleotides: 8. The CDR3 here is CASSSLNRGVYGYTF. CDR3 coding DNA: TGTGCCAGCAGCTCCCTCAACAGGGGGGTCTATGGCTACACCTTC.

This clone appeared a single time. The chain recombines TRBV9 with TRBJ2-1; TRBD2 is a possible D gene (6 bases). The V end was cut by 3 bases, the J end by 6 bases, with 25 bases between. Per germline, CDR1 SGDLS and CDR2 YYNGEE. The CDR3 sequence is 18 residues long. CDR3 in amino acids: CASSDPPRRLVGANEQFF. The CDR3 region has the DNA TGTGCCAGCAGCGACCCCCCTCGGAGACTAGTTGGGGCCAATGAGCAGTTCTTC.

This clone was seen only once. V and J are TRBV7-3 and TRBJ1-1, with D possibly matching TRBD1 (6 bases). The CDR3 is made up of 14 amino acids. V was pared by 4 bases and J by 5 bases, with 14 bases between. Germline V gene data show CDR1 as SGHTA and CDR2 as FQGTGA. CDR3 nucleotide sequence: TGTGCCAGCAGCTATGGGACAACGGGTACTGAAGCTTTCTTT. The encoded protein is CASSYGTTGTEAFF. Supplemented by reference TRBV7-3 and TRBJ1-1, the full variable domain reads GAGVSQTPSNKVTEKGKYVELRCDPISGHTALYWYRQSLGQGPEFLIYFQGTGAADDSGLPNDRFFAVRPEGSVSTLKIQRTERGDSAVYLCASSYGTTGTEAFFGQGTRLTVV.

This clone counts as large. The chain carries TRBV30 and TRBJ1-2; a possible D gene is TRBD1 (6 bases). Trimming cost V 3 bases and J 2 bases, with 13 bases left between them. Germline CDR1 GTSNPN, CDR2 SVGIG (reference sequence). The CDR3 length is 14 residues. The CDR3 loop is CAWSPTGNNYGYTF. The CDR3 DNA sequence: TGTGCCTGGAGCCCAACAGGGAACAACTATGGCTACACCTTC.

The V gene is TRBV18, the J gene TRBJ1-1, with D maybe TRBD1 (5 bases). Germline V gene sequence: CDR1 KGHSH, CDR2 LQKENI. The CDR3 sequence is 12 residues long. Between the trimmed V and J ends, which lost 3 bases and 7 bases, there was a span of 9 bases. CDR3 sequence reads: CASSPQGDEAFF. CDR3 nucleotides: TGTGCCAGCTCACCTCAGGGAGATGAAGCTTTCTTT.

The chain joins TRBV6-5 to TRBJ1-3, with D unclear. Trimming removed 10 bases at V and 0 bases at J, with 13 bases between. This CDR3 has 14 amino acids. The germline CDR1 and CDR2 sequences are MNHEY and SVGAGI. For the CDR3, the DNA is TGTGCCAACCTGCCTACAGCCTCTGGAAACACCATATATTTT. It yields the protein CANLPTASGNTIYF.

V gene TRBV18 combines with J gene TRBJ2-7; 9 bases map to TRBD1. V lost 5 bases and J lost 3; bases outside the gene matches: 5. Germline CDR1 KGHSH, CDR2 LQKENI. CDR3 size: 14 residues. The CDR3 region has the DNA TGTGCCAGCTCAGCTCCGGGACAGGGCTACGAGCAGTACTTC. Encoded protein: CASSAPGQGYEQYF.

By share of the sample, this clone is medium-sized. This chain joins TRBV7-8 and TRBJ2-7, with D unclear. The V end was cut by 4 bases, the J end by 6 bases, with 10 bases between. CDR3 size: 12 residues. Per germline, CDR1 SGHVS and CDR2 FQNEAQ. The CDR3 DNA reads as TGTGCCAGCAGCTCGTTGGTACGCGAGCAGTACTTC. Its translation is CASSSLVREQYF.